A single sample gave rise to the 15 T cell receptor beta chains below, sequenced in a study of blood T cell repertoires in COVID-19. Data came from immunoSEQ multiplex PCR; TCRdb stores just in-frame clones and leaves some out. The data hold 150,000 to 200,000 clones, with approximately 78% observed a single time. The sample was peripheral blood. The source of these receptors is a human donor in a cohort sampled during active COVID-19.

The rearrangement uses TRBV10-1 and TRBJ2-7; 7 bases agree with TRBD1. The CDR3 is 14 residues long. The trim removed 4 bases at V and 2 bases at J, leaving 5 bases unmatched. Germline V gene lookup returns CDR1 WNHNN and CDR2 SYGVQD (reference sequence). As DNA, the CDR3 is TGCGCCAGCAGTGCTGAGGACAGGCCCTACGAGCAGTACTTC. Translating gives CASSAEDRPYEQYF.

The V and J genes are TRBV6-6 and TRBJ2-5, with 7 bases identical to TRBD2. The CDR3 runs to 16 residues. Germline values: CDR1 MNHNY, CDR2 SVGAGI (reference sequence). V gave up 2 bases and J gave up 5 bases; unmatched junction bases: 11. CDR3 sequence (DNA): TGTGCCAGCAGTTACCCCACCCCCGCGGGAGTTGAGACCCAGTACTTC. Its translation: CASSYPTPAGVETQYF.

This chain links TRBV29-1 with TRBJ2-1, with TRBD1 identical over 9 bases. The CDR3 has 13 residues. The V and J ends lost 6 bases and 6 bases, in that order; junction bases with no gene match: 6. Germline assignment: CDR1 SQVTM and CDR2 ANQGSEA. The DNA of the CDR3 is TGCAGCGTGAAAGGACAGGGGAGCAATGAGCAGTTCTTC. It translates to CSVKGQGSNEQFF.

The rearrangement links TRBV7-2 to TRBJ2-7; possibly TRBD2 for D (6 bases). CDR1 and CDR2 from the germline V gene are SGHTA and FQGNSA. The CDR3 totals 17 residues. With 5 bases removed from V and 3 bases from J, the gap between germline ends came to 23 bases. The CDR3 DNA reads TGTGCCAGCAGCAACCCCTTAACCGGCGGGAAAGACTACGAGCAGTACTTC. Translating gives CASSNPLTGGKDYEQYF.

The chain combines TRBV24-1 with TRBJ2-2; the D gene is possibly TRBD1 (5 bases). Trimming removed 4 bases from V and 6 bases from J, with 8 bases in between. The CDR3 is 13 amino acids. The germline gives CDR1 KGHDR, CDR2 SFDVKD. CDR3 nucleotides: TGTGCCACCAGTGACCAAGGGGCCGGGGAGCTGTTTTTT. This gives the protein CATSDQGAGELFF.

V gene TRBV12-5 combines with J gene TRBJ1-5, with 8 bases identical to TRBD1. The germline CDR1 and CDR2 sequences are LGHNT and FRNRAP. After removal of 1 base from V and 0 bases from J, the junction contained 2 bases not matched to a gene. CDR3 length: 16 amino acids. Here the CDR3 DNA reads TGTGCTAGTGGTTTGGGACAGGGGTATAGCAATCAGCCCCAGCATTTT. Translating it yields CASGLGQGYSNQPQHF.

This clone was seen once. The chain has TRBV6-5 and TRBJ2-7; D perhaps matches TRBD2 (6 bases). The CDR3 has 14 residues. Germline lookup yields CDR1 MNHEY and CDR2 SVGAGI. Trimming removed 6 bases at V and 0 bases at J, with 12 bases between. For the CDR3, the DNA is TGTGCCAGCAGGTTGGGGGGTAGCTCCTACGAGCAGTACTTC. As protein: CASRLGGSSYEQYF.

The chain combines TRBV7-9 with TRBJ2-7; 7 bases line up with TRBD2. V shed 5 bases and J 4 bases; nucleotides not matched to a gene: 8. Germline V gene lookup returns CDR1 SEHNR and CDR2 FQNEAQ (reference sequence). The CDR3 runs 14 residues. Here the CDR3 reads CASSGGSGKYEQYF. The DNA for the CDR3 is TGTGCCAGCAGCGGGGGGAGCGGGAAGTACGAGCAGTACTTC.

This chain links TRBV30 with TRBJ1-1, with a weak D call TRBD1 (6 bases). Germline V gene sequence: CDR1 GTSNPN, CDR2 SVGIG (reference sequence). The V gene lost 4 bases and the J gene lost 5 bases, with 17 bases spanning the gap. This CDR3 is built from 14 residues. CDR3 sequence: CAWIGGQGGTEAFF. The CDR3 DNA is TGTGCCTGGATCGGGGGGCAGGGCGGGACTGAAGCTTTCTTT.

The rearrangement joins TRBV19 to TRBJ1-5; a possible D gene is TRBD1 (6 bases). Germline values: CDR1 LNHDA, CDR2 SQIVND (reference sequence). The CDR3 is 17 amino acids. Trimming cost V 0 bases and J 1 base, with 13 bases left between them. CDR3 in DNA: TGTGCCAGTAGTATAGATATCAGGGGAAAAAGCAATCAGCCCCAGCATTTT. It specifies CASSIDIRGKSNQPQHF.

The chain couples TRBV30 to TRBJ1-6; D is undetermined. Trimming removed 5 bases from V and 5 bases from J, with 16 bases in between. Germline values: CDR1 GTSNPN, CDR2 SVGIG (reference sequence). There are 15 residues in the CDR3. In DNA, the CDR3 is TGTGCCTGGGCTGGGCCTTCGGGGAATAATTCACCCCTCCACTTT. This encodes CAWAGPSGNNSPLHF.

V is TRBV15 and J is TRBJ2-2; 9 nucleotides agree with TRBD2. The germline V gene has CDR1 LNHNV and CDR2 YYDKDF (reference sequence). The CDR3 totals 22 residues. V lost 5 bases to trimming and J lost 1 base; unmatched junction nucleotides: 23. In nucleotides, the CDR3 is TGTGCCACCAGCGGTCCCAGGGAGGAACGGGCGGGAGGGCTTCAGAACACCGGGGAGCTGTTTTTT. Translating gives CATSGPREERAGGLQNTGELFF.

This chain joins TRBV19 and TRBJ2-2, with D possibly matching TRBD2 (5 bases). CDR1 LNHDA and CDR2 SQIVND come from the germline V gene (reference sequence). The CDR3 covers 13 residues. The ends were cut back, 4 bases at V and 5 bases at J, with 8 bases in the middle. The CDR3 spells CASSRTLTGELFF. As DNA, the CDR3 is TGTGCCAGTAGTAGGACTTTAACCGGGGAGCTGTTTTTT.

The rearrangement links TRBV6-2 or TRBV6-3 to TRBJ2-7, with 7 bases identical to TRBD1. The CDR3 is 14 amino acids. The germline CDR1 and CDR2 sequences are MNHEY and SVGEGT. With V trimmed by 4 bases and J by 4 bases, 7 bases remained unmatched. For the CDR3, the DNA is TGTGCCAGCAGTTTCCAACAGGGGTTATACGAGCAGTACTTC. It encodes CASSFQQGLYEQYF.

In nucleotides, the CDR3 is TGCGCCAGCAGAACACAGGGGGCTGGAAACACCATATATTTT. It specifies CASRTQGAGNTIYF. The chain has TRBV5-1 and TRBJ1-3, with 8 bases lining up with TRBD1. The CDR3 is 14 amino acids. Germline V gives CDR1 SGHRS, CDR2 YFSETQ. The J segment lost 2 bases and the V segment lost 5 bases, leaving 3 bases of the junction unmatched. Variable domain in full (rest from reference TRBV5-1 and TRBJ1-3): KAGVTQTPRYLIKTRGQQVTLSCSPISGHRSVSWYQQTPGQGLQFLFEYFSETQRNKGNFPGRFSGRQFSNSRSEMNVSTLELGDSALYLCASRTQGAGNTIYFGEGSWLTVV.